This T cell receptor (beta chain) was recovered during a study of T cells in Graves' hyperthyroidism and ophthalmopathy. The investigators amplified TCR beta CDR3 regions from RNA transcripts. The HTBI set primed first-round TCR CDR3 RT-PCR. Via MiXCR, TCRdb re-called the multiplex PCR reads, giving one row per CDR3 protein. This table has around 500,000 distinct CDR3 sequences, roughly 15% appearing once. Orbital computed tomography and thyroid ultrasound, together with serum TRAb and thyroxine and clinical symptoms, were used for diagnoses. A 10 ml volume of fresh peripheral blood provided the PBMCs. This clonotype was detected many times. Its specificity is not known. V gave up 5 bases and J gave up 5 bases; unmatched junction bases: 14. The CDR3 is 16 residues long. Looked up from germline, CDR1 is DFQATT and CDR2 is SNEGSKA (reference sequence). Study outcomes and limitations: A median around 6.8 months before onset, the model predicted ophthalmopathy. Blood shared most expanded thyroid clonotypes above 0.001.

V usage is TRBV20-1 and J usage is TRBJ2-3; 9 nucleotides match TRBD2. The specimen sequenced was blood. The origin of this receptor is a woman aged 25 to 39 with Graves' ophthalmopathy. The CDR3 bases are TGCAGTGCTGGAGGTTCCCGGACTAGCGATATAGATACGCAGTATTTT. Amino acid sequence: CSAGGSRTSDIDTQYF.